This record covers a single TCR beta chain. Antigen specificity is unknown. This record belongs to a study of T cell repertoires in cytomegalovirus infection. Study-wide background: Both CMV infection and a matching HLA type were indicated by public TCR beta signatures.

The CDR3 is 14 residues long. Germline V gives CDR1 SGHTA, CDR2 FQGNSA. V lost 4 bases and J lost 8, with 15 bases in between. Via MiXCR, TCRdb re-called the reads, giving one row per CDR3 protein. This table holds about 500,000 distinct CDR3 sequences, roughly a third found once. Study conclusions and caveats: Within the response measured ex vivo, HLA-C-restricted CMV-specific TCR beta clonotypes were dominant. Public TCR beta family frequency separated CMV-and-HLA carriers, including in an independent cohort.

Sample: cultured PBMCs, taken from culture after CMV antigen stimulation. J is TRBJ2-1 and V is TRBV7-2; a possible D gene is TRBD2 (6 bases). This receptor was taken from a human donor in good health (CMV status not recorded). Some clones in this sample may be carry-over from other donors' samples. This chain's CDR3 is CASSSQTSLHEQFF. In DNA form, the CDR3 reads TGTGCCAGCAGCTCACAAACTAGCCTCCATGAGCAGTTCTTC.